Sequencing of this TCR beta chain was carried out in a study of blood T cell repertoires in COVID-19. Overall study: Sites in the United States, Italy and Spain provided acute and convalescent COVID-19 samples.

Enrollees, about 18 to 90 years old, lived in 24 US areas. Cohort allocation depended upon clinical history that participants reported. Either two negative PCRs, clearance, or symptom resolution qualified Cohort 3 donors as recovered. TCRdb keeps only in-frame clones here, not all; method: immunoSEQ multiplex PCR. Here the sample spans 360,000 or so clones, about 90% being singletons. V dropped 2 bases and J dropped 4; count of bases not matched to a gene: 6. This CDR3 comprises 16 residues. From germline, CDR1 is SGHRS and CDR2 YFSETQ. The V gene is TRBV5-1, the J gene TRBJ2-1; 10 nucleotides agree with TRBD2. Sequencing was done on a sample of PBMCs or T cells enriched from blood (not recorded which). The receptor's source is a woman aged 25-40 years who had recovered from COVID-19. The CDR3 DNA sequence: TGCGCCAGCAGCTTTTCTGAACTAGCGGGATACAATGAGCAGTTCTTC. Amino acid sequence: CASSFSELAGYNEQFF.